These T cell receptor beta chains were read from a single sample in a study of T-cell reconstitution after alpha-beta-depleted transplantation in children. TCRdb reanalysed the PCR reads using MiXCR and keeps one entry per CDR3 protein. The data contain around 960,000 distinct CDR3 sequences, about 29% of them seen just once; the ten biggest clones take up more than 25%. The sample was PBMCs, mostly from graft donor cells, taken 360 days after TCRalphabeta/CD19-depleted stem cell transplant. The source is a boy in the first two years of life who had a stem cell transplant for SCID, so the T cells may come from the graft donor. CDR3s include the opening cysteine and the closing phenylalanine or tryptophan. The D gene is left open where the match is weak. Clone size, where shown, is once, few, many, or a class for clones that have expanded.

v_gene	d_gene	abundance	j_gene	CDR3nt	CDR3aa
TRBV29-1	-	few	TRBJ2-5	TGCAGCGTGGGTCGCCAAGAGACCCAGTACTTC	CSVGRQETQYF
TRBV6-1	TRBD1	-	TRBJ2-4	TGTGCCAGCAGTACCGGCCCACAGGGGGAAAACATTCAGTACTTC	CASSTGPQGENIQYF
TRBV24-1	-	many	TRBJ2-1	TGTGCCACTACCAATGGGGGGGCCAGTGAGCAGTTCTTC	CATTNGGASEQFF
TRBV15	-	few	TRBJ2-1	TGTGCCACCAGCAGAGGAATTTCAGCTGCCCGAGGGCAGTTCTTC	CATSRGISAARGQFF
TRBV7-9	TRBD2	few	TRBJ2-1	TGTGCCAGCAGCTTAATGAAGGGACTAGCGGGGACAAAATACAATGAGCAGTTCTTC	CASSLMKGLAGTKYNEQFF
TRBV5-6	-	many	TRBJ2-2	TGTGCCAGCAGCTGGGGGACATTAGGCACCGGGGAGCTGTTTTTT	CASSWGTLGTGELFF
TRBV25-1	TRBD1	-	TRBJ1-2	TGTGCCAGCAGTGAATATGGCAGGGGGGACTATGGCTACACCTTC	CASSEYGRGDYGYTF
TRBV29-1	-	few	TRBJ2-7	TGCAGCGTGACCTCGGGACGGGCCACATCCTACGAGCAGTACTTC	CSVTSGRATSYEQYF
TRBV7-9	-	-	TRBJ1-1	TGTGCCAGCAGCTTAGGGTTTCAGGGGTTGAACACTGAAGCTTTCTTT	CASSLGFQGLNTEAFF
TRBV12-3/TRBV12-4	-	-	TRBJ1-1	TGTGCCAGCCCGAGGAAAGCGGGAGGGGCTTTCTTT	CASPRKAGGAFF
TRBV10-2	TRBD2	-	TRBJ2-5	TGCGCCAGCAGTGAGAACCGGCTAGCGGGGGTTGAGACCCAGTACTTC	CASSENRLAGVETQYF
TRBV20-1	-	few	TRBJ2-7	TGCAGTGCCCCGCGGTGGGGGGTTTTATCCTACGAGCAGTACTTC	CSAPRWGVLSYEQYF
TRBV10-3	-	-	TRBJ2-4	TGTGCCATCAGTGAACGGAACATTCAGTACTTC	CAISERNIQYF
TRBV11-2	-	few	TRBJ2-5	TGTGCCAGCAGCCCCAGGGATGAGACCCAGTACTTC	CASSPRDETQYF
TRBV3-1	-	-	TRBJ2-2	TGTGCCAGCAGCCAAGAAAGGAAAGGGGAGCTGTTTTTT	CASSQERKGELFF
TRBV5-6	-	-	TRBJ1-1	TGTGCCAGCAGCTTAAGGTGGGCAGGAGCTTTCTTT	CASSLRWAGAFF
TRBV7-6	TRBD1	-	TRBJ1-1	TGTGCCAGCAGCTCCCATCAGGGGGTGAACACTGAAGCTTTCTTT	CASSSHQGVNTEAFF
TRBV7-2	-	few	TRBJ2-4	TGTGCCAGCAGCCCCAGACAGGGAGGAAACATTCAGTACTTC	CASSPRQGGNIQYF
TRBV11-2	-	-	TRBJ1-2	TGTGCCAGCAGCTTACGACAGAACTATGGCTACACCTTC	CASSLRQNYGYTF
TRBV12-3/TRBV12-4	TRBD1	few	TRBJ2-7	TGTGCCAGCAGCCGCAGGGGGTTCAGCGAGCAGTACTTC	CASSRRGFSEQYF
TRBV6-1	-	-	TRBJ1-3	TGTGCCAGCAGAGGTGCTAAAAGCGGAAACACCATATATTTT	CASRGAKSGNTIYF
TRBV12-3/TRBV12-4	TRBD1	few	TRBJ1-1	TGTGCCAGCAGTTGGAGTGGAGGGGGCAAGGCGAACACTGAAGCTTTCTTT	CASSWSGGGKANTEAFF
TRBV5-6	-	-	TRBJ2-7	TGTGCCAGCAGCTTGGATCCGCCCCGCGGGGTAGGCGACGAGCAGTACTTC	CASSLDPPRGVGDEQYF
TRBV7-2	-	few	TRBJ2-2	TGTGCCAGCAGCTTAGTTCGGGCAGGGCGGACCGGGGAGCTGTTTTTT	CASSLVRAGRTGELFF
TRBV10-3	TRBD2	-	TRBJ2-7	TGTGCCATCAGTGAGTGGGGGACTAACGACGAGCAGTACTTC	CAISEWGTNDEQYF
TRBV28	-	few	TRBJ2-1	TGTGCCAGCAGCCCGGGGGAAACCTACAATGAGCAGTTCTTC	CASSPGETYNEQFF